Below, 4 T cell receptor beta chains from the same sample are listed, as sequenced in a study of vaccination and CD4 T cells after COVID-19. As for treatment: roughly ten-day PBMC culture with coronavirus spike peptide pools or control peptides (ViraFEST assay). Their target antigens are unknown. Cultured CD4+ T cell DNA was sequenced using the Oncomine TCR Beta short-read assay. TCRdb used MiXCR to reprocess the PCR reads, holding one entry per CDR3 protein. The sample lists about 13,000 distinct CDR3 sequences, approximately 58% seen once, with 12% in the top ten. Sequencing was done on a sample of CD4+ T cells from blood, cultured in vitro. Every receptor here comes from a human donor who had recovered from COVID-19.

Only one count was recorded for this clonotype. Here the CDR3 reads CASSLGFGANVLTF. The CDR3 DNA reads as TGTGCCAGTAGTTTGGGGTTTGGGGCCAACGTCCTGACTTTC. The chain links TRBV19 to TRBJ2-6; D not resolved. V was clipped by 5 bases and J by 3 bases, with 8 bases between them. CDR3 length: 14 amino acids. Germline CDR1 reads LNHDA; CDR2 reads SQIVND (reference sequence).

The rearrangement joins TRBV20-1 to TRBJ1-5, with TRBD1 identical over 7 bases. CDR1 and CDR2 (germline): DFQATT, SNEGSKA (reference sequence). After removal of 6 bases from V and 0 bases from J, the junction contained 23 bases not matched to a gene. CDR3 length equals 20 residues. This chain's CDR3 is CSALGAGAGGILYSNQPQHF. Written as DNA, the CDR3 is TGCAGTGCCCTGGGGGCGGGGGCAGGGGGGATATTATATAGCAATCAGCCCCAGCATTTT.

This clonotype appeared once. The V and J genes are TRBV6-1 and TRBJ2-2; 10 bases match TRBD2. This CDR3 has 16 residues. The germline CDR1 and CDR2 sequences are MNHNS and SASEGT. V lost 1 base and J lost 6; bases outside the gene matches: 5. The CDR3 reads CASSEVVAGGPGELFF. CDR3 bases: TGTGCCAGCAGTGAAGTAGTAGCGGGAGGTCCCGGGGAGCTGTTTTTT.

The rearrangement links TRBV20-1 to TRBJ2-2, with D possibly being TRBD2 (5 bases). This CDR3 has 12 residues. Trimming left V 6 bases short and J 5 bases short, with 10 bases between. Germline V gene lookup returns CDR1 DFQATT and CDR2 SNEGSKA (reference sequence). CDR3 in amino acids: CSARVGTGELFF. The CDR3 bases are TGCAGTGCGCGGGTGGGGACCGGGGAGCTGTTTTTT.